The next 20 T cell receptor beta chains were all read from a single sample in a study of cytomegalovirus exposure and HLA in healthy donors. The PCR was carried out with 60 Vbeta primers and 13 Jbeta primers. The data were produced by immunoSEQ multiplex PCR, yet TCRdb's version contains in-frame clones alone and is incomplete. The sample has over 65,000 clones, approximately 81% seen once. Sequencing used PBMCs. The receptors derive from a woman in her twenties or thirties in good health and CMV-seropositive.

The rearrangement uses TRBV2 and TRBJ2-3; TRBD1 agrees at 8 bases. The CDR3 has 13 amino acids. V dropped 9 bases and J dropped 2; count of bases not matched to a gene: 4. Germline V lookup: CDR1 SNHLY, CDR2 FYNNEI. Written as DNA, the CDR3 is TGTGCCAGGGGGGGACAGGTCACAGATACGCAGTATTTT. It is translated as CARGGQVTDTQYF. Complete variable domain (other parts from reference TRBV2 and TRBJ2-3): EPEVTQTPSHQVTQMGQEVILRCVPISNHLYFYWYRQILGQKVEFLVSFYNNEISEKSEIFDDQFSVERPDGSNFTLKIRSTKLEDSAMYFCARGGQVTDTQYFGPGTRLTVL.

The chain joins TRBV6-5 to TRBJ2-7; possibly TRBD1 for D (5 bases). The germline gives CDR1 MNHEY, CDR2 SVGAGI. This CDR3 is built from 15 residues. Trimming left V 6 bases short and J 4 bases short, with 19 bases between. CDR3: CASRPNRSWSYEQYF. CDR3 DNA: TGTGCCAGCAGGCCAAACAGGAGTTGGTCTTACGAGCAGTACTTC.

The rearrangement links TRBV9 to TRBJ2-2; 10 bases match TRBD2. The CDR3 has 16 amino acids. The germline CDR1 and CDR2 sequences are SGDLS and YYNGEE. V lost 3 bases to trimming and J lost 5 bases; unmatched junction nucleotides: 7. CDR3 in amino acids: CASSALAGGRTGELFF. CDR3 coding DNA: TGTGCCAGCAGCGCCTTAGCGGGAGGACGGACCGGGGAGCTGTTTTTT.

This chain joins TRBV14 and TRBJ2-6; no reliable D call. With 8 bases removed from V and 0 bases from J, the gap between germline ends came to 5 bases. CDR3 length equals 13 residues. The germline V gene encodes CDR1 SGHDN and CDR2 FVKESK. The CDR3 region has the DNA TGTGCCAGCCGCGACTCTGGGGCCAACGTCCTGACTTTC. It translates to CASRDSGANVLTF. Full variable domain (outside the CDR3, taken from reference TRBV14 and TRBJ2-6): EAGVTQFPSHSVIEKGQTVTLRCDPISGHDNLYWYRRVMGKEIKFLLHFVKESKQDESGMPNNRFLAERTGGTYSTLKVQPAELEDSGVYFCASRDSGANVLTFGAGSRLTVL.

This clone came up a few times. The chain employs TRBV10-3 and TRBJ2-2, with D possibly matching TRBD2 (5 bases). The germline V and J ends were trimmed by 6 bases and 0 bases, with 17 bases remaining between them. Germline CDR1 and CDR2: ENHRY and SYGVKD. CDR3 length equals 17 residues. The DNA of the CDR3 is TGTGCCATCAGAAGAGGCGGGTCTATTTCGAACACCGGGGAGCTGTTTTTT. As protein: CAIRRGGSISNTGELFF.

The chain recombines TRBV18 with TRBJ2-1; 11 bases map to TRBD2. CDR3 size: 16 residues. CDR1 is KGHSH and CDR2 is LQKENI in the germline V gene. Trimming cost V 5 bases and J 7 bases; bases outside gene matches: 10. CDR3 protein: CASSSTTSGNLNEQFF. DNA for the CDR3: TGTGCCAGCTCATCCACGACTAGCGGGAACTTGAATGAGCAGTTCTTC.

The chain uses TRBV28 and TRBJ2-7; TRBD1 matches at 8 bases. The CDR3 totals 15 residues. The V gene's germline CDR1 is MDHEN and CDR2 SYDVKM. V was pared by 7 bases and J by 1 base, with 9 bases of the junction left unmatched. CDR3 nucleotide sequence: TGTGCCAGCAACCCGACAGGGGCCCCATCCTACGAGCAGTACTTC. Encoded protein: CASNPTGAPSYEQYF.

The chain carries TRBV4-2 and TRBJ1-2, with TRBD1 identical over 9 bases. CDR3 length: 13 residues. Per germline, CDR1 LGHNA and CDR2 YNFKEQ. The junction had 5 bases not matched to a gene; V was cut back by 5 bases and J by 7 bases. The CDR3: CASSLTGGGGYTF. CDR3 bases: TGTGCCAGCAGCTTGACAGGGGGAGGTGGCTACACCTTC.

The chain is built from TRBV14 and TRBJ1-1; D not certain. V was cut by 1 base and J by 4 bases, with 10 bases left in between. The CDR3 extends over 14 amino acids. The germline CDR1 and CDR2 sequences are SGHDN and FVKESK. The DNA of the CDR3 is TGTGCCAGCAGCCAAGTCCCGGTTGGCACTGAAGCTTTCTTT. It codes for CASSQVPVGTEAFF.

This chain connects TRBV19 to TRBJ1-2; 8 bases line up with TRBD1. The CDR3 extends over 17 amino acids. V was pared by 7 bases and J by 6 bases, with 19 bases of the junction left unmatched. Per the germline V gene, CDR1 is LNHDA and CDR2 is SQIVND (reference sequence). For the CDR3, the DNA is TGTGCCAGTACCCCTCGACAGGGGAGAAATGGACCGGATGGCTACACCTTC. This codes for CASTPRQGRNGPDGYTF. Based on the CDR3 plus reference TRBV19 and TRBJ1-2, the full variable domain is DGGITQSPKYLFRKEGQNVTLSCEQNLNHDAMYWYRQDPGQGLRLIYYSQIVNDFQKGDIAEGYSVSREKKESFPLTVTSAQKNPTAFYLCASTPRQGRNGPDGYTFGSGTRLTVV.

The chain recombines TRBV19 with TRBJ1-1, with 7 bases identical to TRBD1. Looked up from germline, CDR1 is LNHDA and CDR2 is SQIVND (reference sequence). Losses at the gene ends were 8 bases for V and 0 bases for J; bases not matched to a gene: 3. The CDR3 extends over 13 amino acids. The CDR3 protein is CASGDRVNTEAFF. The DNA of the CDR3 is TGTGCCAGTGGAGACAGGGTGAACACTGAAGCTTTCTTT.

The chain links TRBV6-5 to TRBJ2-7, with TRBD1 as a possible D gene (5 bases). Trimming took off 8 bases at V and 2 bases at J, with 16 bases between the two ends. Germline CDR1 and CDR2: MNHEY and SVGAGI. The CDR3 covers 14 residues. The CDR3 DNA follows: TGTGCCAGCCAAGGTGGGGCCGAGGCCTACGAGCAGTACTTC. Protein: CASQGGAEAYEQYF.

The rearrangement joins TRBV27 to TRBJ2-5; 14 nucleotides line up with TRBD2. The ends lost 0 bases at V and 11 bases at J; junction bases unmatched: 5. Germline CDR1 is MNHEY and CDR2 is SMNVEV (reference sequence). The length of the CDR3 is 15 residues. For the CDR3, the DNA is TGTGCCAGCAGTTTATCCAGACTAGCGGGAGGGCAGCAGTACTTC. Translated: CASSLSRLAGGQQYF.

The rearrangement links TRBV29-1 to TRBJ1-5; TRBD1 agrees at 10 bases. Per the germline V gene, CDR1 is SQVTM and CDR2 is ANQGSEA. V dropped 4 bases and J dropped 7; count of bases not matched to a gene: 4. This CDR3 has 13 residues. For the CDR3, the DNA is TGCAGCGTTGCCCGGGACAGGGGACAGCCCCAGCATTTT. Translated: CSVARDRGQPQHF.

The V gene is TRBV27, the J gene TRBJ2-1; D perhaps matches TRBD1 (6 bases). Germline-derived CDR1 and CDR2 are MNHEY and SMNVEV (reference sequence). Trimming removed 5 bases at V and 8 bases at J, with 19 bases between. This CDR3 has 15 amino acids. CDR3: CASSPRATGIDEQFF. CDR3 sequence (DNA): TGTGCCAGCAGTCCTCGGGCAACAGGGATCGATGAGCAGTTCTTC.

V and J are TRBV28 and TRBJ2-1; 10 bases line up with TRBD1. The CDR3 spans 16 residues. With V trimmed by 6 bases and J by 1 base, 6 bases remained unmatched. Germline values: CDR1 MDHEN, CDR2 SYDVKM. The CDR3 protein is CASRFRDRGSYNEQFF. Written as DNA, the CDR3 is TGTGCCAGCAGGTTCCGGGACAGGGGATCCTACAATGAGCAGTTCTTC.

This chain joins TRBV7-2 and TRBJ2-5; D might be TRBD2 (6 bases). The CDR3 totals 13 residues. V lost 3 bases and J 5 bases, leaving 10 bases between the germline ends. The germline V gene encodes CDR1 SGHTA and CDR2 FQGNSA. In DNA, the CDR3 is TGTGCCAGCAGCTTCGGGGGTCTCGAGACCCAGTACTTC. Residues: CASSFGGLETQYF.

The table lists this clone with a few counts. The chain employs TRBV5-5 and TRBJ2-7; 10 positions match TRBD1. The V and J ends lost 3 bases and 3 bases, in that order; junction bases with no gene match: 6. CDR1 SGHKS and CDR2 YYEKEE come from the germline V gene (reference sequence). The CDR3 runs 15 residues. DNA for the CDR3: TGTGCCAGCAGCTCGACGGGACAGGGGTTCTACGAGCAGTACTTC. Translating gives CASSSTGQGFYEQYF.

The rearrangement links TRBV4-3 to TRBJ2-3; TRBD2 aligns across 14 bases. This CDR3 spans 16 amino acids. V shed 0 bases and J 6 bases; nucleotides not matched to a gene: 2. In germline, CDR1 is LGHNA, CDR2 YSLEER. Written as DNA, the CDR3 is TGCGCCAGCAGCCAAGATGGGACTAGCGGGAGCGATACGCAGTATTTT. Amino acids: CASSQDGTSGSDTQYF.

This sequence joins TRBV6-5 and TRBJ2-7, with D tentatively TRBD1 (5 bases). Germline V gene sequence: CDR1 MNHEY, CDR2 SVGAGI. This CDR3 has 14 amino acids. Between the trimmed V and J ends, which lost 10 bases and 0 bases, there was a span of 16 bases. The CDR3 nucleotides read TGTGCCACAGAACCGACAGAGAGCTCCTACGAGCAGTACTTC. Its protein is CATEPTESSYEQYF.